Sequencing of this T cell receptor (beta chain) was carried out in a study of identical twins. TCRdb processed the 5' RACE reads anew with MiXCR; each CDR3 protein has one entry. The sample yields roughly 540,000 distinct CDR3 sequences, 20% to 25% seen once. Overall study findings and caveats: The study found excess low generation probability among twin-shared out-of-frame alpha sequences. Modelling underestimated the level of out-of-frame TCR alpha sharing observed in monozygotic twins.

This clonotype showed up just a few times. No antigen is known for it. Germline V lookup: CDR1 ENHRY, CDR2 SYGVKD. The V end was cut by 3 bases, the J end by 5 bases, with 8 bases between. This CDR3 contains 13 residues. These records were also assigned to another study, of T cells expressing NK-cell markers. From that paper: Researchers report these clonotypes also headed the CD3+CD56-NKG2C+ fraction in several donors.

This sequence joins TRBV10-3 and TRBJ2-1; TRBD1 is a possible D gene (5 bases). The sequenced sample consisted of CD4+ T cells sorted from blood. This clonotype was sampled from a woman under 30 in good health. CDR3 protein: CAISDRVDNEQFF. CDR3 coding DNA: TGTGCCATCAGTGACAGGGTCGACAATGAGCAGTTCTTC.